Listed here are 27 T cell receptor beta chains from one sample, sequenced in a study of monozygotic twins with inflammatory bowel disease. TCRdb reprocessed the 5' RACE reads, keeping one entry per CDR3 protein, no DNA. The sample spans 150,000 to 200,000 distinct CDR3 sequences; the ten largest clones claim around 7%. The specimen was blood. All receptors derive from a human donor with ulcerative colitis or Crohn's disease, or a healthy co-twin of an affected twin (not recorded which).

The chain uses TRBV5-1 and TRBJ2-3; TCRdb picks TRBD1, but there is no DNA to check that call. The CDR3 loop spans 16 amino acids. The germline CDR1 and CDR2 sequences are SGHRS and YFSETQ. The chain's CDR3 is CASSFQGGTYTDTQYF.

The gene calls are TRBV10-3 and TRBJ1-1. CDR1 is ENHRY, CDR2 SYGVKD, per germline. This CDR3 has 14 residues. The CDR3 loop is CAISDDGRNTEAFF.

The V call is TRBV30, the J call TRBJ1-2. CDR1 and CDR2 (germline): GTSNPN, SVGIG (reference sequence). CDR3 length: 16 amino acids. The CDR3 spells CAWSGMRPELNYGYTF.

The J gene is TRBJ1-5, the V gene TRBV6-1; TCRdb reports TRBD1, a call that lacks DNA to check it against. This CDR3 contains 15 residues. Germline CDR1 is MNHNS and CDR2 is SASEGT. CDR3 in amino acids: CATDRDRGGSQPQHF.

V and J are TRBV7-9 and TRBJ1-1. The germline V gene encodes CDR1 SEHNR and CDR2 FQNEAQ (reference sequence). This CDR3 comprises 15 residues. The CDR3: CASSLGPQGGTEAFF.

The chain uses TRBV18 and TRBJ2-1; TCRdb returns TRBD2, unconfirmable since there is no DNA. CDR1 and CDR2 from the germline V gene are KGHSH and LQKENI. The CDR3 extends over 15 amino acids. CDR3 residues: CASSPWVAGNNEQFF.

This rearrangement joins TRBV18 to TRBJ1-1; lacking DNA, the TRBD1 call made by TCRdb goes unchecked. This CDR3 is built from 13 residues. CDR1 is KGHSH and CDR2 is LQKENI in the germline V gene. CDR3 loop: CASSPQGNTEAFF.

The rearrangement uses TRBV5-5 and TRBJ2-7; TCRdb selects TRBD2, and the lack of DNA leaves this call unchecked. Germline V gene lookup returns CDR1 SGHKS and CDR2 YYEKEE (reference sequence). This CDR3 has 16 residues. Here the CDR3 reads CASSLALSRSGHEQYF.

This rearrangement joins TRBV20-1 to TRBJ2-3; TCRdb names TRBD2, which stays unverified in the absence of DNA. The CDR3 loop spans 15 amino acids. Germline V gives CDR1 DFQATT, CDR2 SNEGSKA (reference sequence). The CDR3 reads CSAGIAGGGSDTQDF.

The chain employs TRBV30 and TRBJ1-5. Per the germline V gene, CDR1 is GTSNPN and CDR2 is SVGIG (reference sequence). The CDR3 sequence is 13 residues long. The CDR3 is CAWSVGKNQPQHF.

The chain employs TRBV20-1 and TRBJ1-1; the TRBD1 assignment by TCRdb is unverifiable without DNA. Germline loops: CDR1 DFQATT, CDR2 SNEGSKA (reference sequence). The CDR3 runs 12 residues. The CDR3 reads CSAETGFTEAFF.

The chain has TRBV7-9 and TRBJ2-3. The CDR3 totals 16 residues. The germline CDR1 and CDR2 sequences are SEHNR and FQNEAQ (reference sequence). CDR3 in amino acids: CASSLMGLHSTDTQYF.

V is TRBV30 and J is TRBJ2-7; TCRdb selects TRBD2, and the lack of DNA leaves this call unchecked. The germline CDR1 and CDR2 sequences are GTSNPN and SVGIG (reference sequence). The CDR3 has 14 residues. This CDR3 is CAWSVAGLSYEQYF.

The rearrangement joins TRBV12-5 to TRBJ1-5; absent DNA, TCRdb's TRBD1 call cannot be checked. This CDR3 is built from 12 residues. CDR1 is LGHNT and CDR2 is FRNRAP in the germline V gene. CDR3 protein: CASGGGNQPQHF.

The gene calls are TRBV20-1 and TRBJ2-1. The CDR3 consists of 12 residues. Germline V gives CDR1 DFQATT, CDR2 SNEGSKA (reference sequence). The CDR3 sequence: CSASRSYNEQFF.

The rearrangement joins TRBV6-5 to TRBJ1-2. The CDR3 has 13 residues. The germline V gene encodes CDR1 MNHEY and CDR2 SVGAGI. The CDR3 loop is CASSYGREGGYTF.

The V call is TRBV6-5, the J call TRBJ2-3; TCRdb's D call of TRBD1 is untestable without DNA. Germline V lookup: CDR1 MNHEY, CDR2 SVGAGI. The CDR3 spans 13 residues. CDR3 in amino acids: CASSTRVTDTQYF.

CDR3 region: CASSPQGSWNSPLHF. This rearrangement joins TRBV14 to TRBJ1-6; TCRdb returns TRBD1, unconfirmable since there is no DNA. The CDR3 totals 15 residues. CDR1 is SGHDN and CDR2 is FVKESK in the germline V gene.

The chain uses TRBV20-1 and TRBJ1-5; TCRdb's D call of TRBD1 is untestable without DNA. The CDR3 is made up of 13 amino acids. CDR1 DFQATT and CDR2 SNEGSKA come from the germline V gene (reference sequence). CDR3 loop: CSARGGGGQPQHF.

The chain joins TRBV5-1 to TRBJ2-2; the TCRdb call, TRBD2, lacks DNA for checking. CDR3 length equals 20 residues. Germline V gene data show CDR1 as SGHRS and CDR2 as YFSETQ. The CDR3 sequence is CASSLGGPGLAGGSTGELFF.

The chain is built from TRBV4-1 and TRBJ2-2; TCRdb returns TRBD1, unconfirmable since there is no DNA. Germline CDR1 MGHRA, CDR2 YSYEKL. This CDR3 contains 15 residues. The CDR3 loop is CASSRNTGTTGELFF.

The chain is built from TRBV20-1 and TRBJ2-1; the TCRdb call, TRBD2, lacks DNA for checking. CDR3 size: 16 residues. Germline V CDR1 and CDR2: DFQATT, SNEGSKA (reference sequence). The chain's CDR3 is CSALTTTSGSYNEQFF.

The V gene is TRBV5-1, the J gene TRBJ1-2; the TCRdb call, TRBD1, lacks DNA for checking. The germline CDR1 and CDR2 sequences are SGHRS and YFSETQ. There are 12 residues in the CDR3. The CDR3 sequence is CASAQGAEGYTF.

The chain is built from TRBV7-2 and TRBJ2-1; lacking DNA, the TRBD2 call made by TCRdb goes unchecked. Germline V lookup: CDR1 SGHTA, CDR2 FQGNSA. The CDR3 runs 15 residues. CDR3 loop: CASSLELAGAIEQFF. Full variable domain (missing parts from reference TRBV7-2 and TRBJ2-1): GAGVSQSPSNKVTEKGKDVELRCDPISGHTALYWYRQSLGQGLEFLIYFQGNSAPDKSGLPSDRFSAERTGGSVSTLTIQRTQQEDSAVYLCASSLELAGAIEQFFGPGTRLTVL.

The CDR3 sequence is CASSWGTTRQETQYF. This sequence joins TRBV9 and TRBJ2-5; TCRdb outputs TRBD1, but without DNA this stays unchecked. Germline V gene lookup returns CDR1 SGDLS and CDR2 YYNGEE. The CDR3 has 15 residues.

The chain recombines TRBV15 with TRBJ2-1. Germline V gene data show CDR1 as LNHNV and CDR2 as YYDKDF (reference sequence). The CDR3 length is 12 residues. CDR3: CATSRENNEQFF.

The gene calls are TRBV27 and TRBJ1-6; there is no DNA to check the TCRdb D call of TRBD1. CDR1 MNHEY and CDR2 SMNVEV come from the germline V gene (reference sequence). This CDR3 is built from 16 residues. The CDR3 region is CASRLVPGQGNSPLHF.